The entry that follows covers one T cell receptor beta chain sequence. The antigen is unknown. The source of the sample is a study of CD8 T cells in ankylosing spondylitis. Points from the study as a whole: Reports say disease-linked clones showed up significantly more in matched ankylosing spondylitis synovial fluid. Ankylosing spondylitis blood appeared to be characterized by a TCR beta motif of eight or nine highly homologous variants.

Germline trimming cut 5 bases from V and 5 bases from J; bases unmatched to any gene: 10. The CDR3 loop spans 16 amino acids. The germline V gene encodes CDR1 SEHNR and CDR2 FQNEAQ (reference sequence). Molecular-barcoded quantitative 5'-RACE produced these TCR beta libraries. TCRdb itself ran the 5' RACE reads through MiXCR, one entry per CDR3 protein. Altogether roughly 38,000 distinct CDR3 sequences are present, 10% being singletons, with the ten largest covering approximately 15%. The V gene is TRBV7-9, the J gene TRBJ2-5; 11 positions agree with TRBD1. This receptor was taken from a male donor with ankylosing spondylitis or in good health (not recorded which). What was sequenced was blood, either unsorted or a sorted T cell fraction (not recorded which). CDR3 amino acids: CASSRMDRGPIETQYF. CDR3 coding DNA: TGTGCCAGCAGCCGGATGGACAGGGGGCCGATTGAGACCCAGTACTTC.